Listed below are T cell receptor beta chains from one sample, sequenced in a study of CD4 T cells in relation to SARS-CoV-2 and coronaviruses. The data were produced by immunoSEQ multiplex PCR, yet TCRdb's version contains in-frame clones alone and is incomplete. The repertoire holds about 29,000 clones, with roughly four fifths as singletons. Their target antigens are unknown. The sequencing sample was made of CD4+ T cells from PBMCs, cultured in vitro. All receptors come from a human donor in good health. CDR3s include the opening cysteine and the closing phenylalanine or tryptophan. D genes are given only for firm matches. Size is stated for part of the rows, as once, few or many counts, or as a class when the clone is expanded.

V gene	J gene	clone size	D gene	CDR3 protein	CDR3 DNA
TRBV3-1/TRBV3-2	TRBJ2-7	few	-	CASSQRLGGYEQYF	TGTGCCAGCAGCCAGCGACTAGGAGGCTACGAGCAGTACTTC
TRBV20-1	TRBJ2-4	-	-	CSALMGNIQYF	TGCAGTGCCTTGATGGGAAACATTCAGTACTTC
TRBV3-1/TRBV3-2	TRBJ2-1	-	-	CASSRHTGADNEQFF	TGTGCCAGCAGCCGGCATACGGGGGCAGACAATGAGCAGTTCTTC
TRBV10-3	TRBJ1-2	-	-	CATLERRGAEDGYTF	TGTGCCACCCTCGAACGCAGGGGTGCGGAAGATGGCTACACCTTC
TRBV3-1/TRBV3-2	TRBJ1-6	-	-	CASSQAAHSPLHF	TGTGCCAGCAGCCAAGCCGCACATTCACCCCTCCACTTT
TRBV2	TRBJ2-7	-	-	CASSRDRDEQYF	TGTGCCAGCAGTCGGGACCGGGACGAGCAGTACTTC
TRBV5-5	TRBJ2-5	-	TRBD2	CASSWLAGGETQYF	TGTGCCAGCAGCTGGCTAGCGGGGGGAGAGACCCAGTACTTC
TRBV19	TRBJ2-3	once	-	CASSIGYFGGSTDTQYF	TGTGCCAGTAGTATAGGGTATTTTGGCGGGAGCACAGATACGCAGTATTTT
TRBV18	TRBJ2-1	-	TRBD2	CASSRSGLAGGGEQFF	TGTGCCAGCTCACGATCGGGACTAGCGGGAGGTGGTGAGCAGTTCTTC
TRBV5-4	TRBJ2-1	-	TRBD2	CASRNEGGLAGGSVEQFF	TGTGCCAGCAGAAACGAAGGGGGACTAGCGGGTGGTTCGGTGGAGCAGTTCTTC
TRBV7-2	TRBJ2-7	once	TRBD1	CASSLEWTGLYEQYF	TGTGCCAGCAGCTTAGAGTGGACAGGACTCTACGAGCAGTACTTC
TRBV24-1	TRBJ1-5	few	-	CATQSRVNQPQHF	TGTGCCACCCAATCGCGAGTCAATCAGCCCCAGCATTTT
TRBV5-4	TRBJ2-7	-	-	CASSLGRPIDEQYF	TGTGCCAGCAGCTTGGGGCGTCCGATTGACGAGCAGTACTTC
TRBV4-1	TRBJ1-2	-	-	CASSQGIVSPYGYTF	TGCGCCAGCAGCCAAGGAATTGTATCCCCCTATGGCTACACCTTC
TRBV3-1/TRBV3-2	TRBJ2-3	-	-	CASSQDSPQYF	TGTGCCAGCAGCCAAGATAGTCCGCAGTATTTT
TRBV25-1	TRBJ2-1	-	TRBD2	CASSEQLAGGEQFF	TGTGCCAGCAGTGAACAACTAGCGGGGGGGGAGCAGTTCTTC
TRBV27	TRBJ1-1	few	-	CASSLAGRGMNTEAFF	TGTGCCAGCAGTTTAGCCGGGAGGGGGATGAACACTGAAGCTTTCTTT
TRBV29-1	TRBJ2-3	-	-	CSVESTRADTQYF	TGCAGCGTTGAATCTACGAGGGCAGATACGCAGTATTTT
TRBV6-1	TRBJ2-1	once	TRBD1	CASSETGDRNEQFF	TGTGCCAGCAGTGAAACAGGGGATAGAAATGAGCAGTTCTTC
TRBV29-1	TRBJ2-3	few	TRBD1	CSVRQGGTDTQYF	TGCAGCGTGAGACAGGGAGGCACAGATACGCAGTATTTT
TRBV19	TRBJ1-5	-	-	CASSSQANQPQHF	TGTGCCAGTAGTAGCCAGGCTAATCAGCCCCAGCATTTT
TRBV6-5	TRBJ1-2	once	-	CASSQQGVSGYTF	TGTGCCAGCAGCCAACAGGGAGTAAGTGGCTACACCTTC
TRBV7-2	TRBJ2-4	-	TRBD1	CASSADRIGAKNIQYF	TGTGCCAGCAGCGCGGACAGGATTGGGGCCAAAAACATTCAGTACTTC
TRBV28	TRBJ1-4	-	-	CASSLSAGAFSEKLFF	TGTGCCAGCAGTTTATCCGCAGGGGCTTTTAGCGAAAAACTGTTTTTT
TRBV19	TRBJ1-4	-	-	CASSIRTATNEKLFF	TGTGCCAGTAGTATAAGGACTGCCACTAATGAAAAACTGTTTTTT